Sequencing of this T cell receptor (beta chain) was carried out in a study of T cells after yellow fever vaccination. Study at large: Preparation used SMART-Seq v4 Ultra Low Input for the low-cell-number fractions.

Study results and caveats: Clonotypes shared by both compartments, CD4 and CD8, made up a small share. Boosting was followed by the reappearance of most primary-vaccination clones (approximately 97% CD4, 85% to 90% CD8).

MiXCR, applied by TCRdb to the 5' RACE reads, yields one record per CDR3 protein. The sample includes roughly 520,000 distinct CDR3 sequences, about a fifth of them seen just once. As concerns this clonotype: Its specificity is not known.

The source material was PBMCs, sampled 20 to 25 days after the first yellow fever vaccination. The sequence derives from a man aged 18 to 29 who received the YFV17D yellow fever vaccine.

CDR3 bases: TGTGCCAGCTCCCCGCCTACGGCCCCCTACGACGAGCAGTACTTC. The encoded protein is CASSPPTAPYDEQYF. This rearrangement joins TRBV18 to TRBJ2-7; no clear D gene. The V end lost 6 bases, the J end lost 5 bases, and 20 bases lay between the germline ends. This CDR3 is built from 15 residues. The germline gives CDR1 KGHSH, CDR2 LQKENI. The full variable domain, with the rest looked up from reference TRBV18 and TRBJ2-7, is NAGVMQNPRHLVRRRGQEARLRCSPMKGHSHVYWYRQLPEEGLKFMVYLQKENIIDESGMPKERFSAEFPKEGPSILRIQQVVRGDSAAYFCASSPPTAPYDEQYFGPGTRLTVT.